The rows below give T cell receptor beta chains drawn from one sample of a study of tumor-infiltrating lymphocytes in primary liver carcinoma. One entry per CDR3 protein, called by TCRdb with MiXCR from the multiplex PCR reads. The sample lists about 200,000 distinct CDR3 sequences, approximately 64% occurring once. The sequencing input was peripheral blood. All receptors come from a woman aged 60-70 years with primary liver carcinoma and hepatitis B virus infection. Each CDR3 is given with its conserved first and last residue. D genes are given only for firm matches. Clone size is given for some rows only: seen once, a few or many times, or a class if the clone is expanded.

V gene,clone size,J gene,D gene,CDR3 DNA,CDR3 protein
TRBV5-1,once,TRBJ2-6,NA,TGCGCCAGCAGCCACATAGGTGGCACCTACTCTGGGGCCAACGTCCTGACTTTC,CASSHIGGTYSGANVLTF
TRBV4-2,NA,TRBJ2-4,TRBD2,TGTCCCAGCAGCCTAGAGTCCCCCAGCGGGAGGGCAGGGCCAGGAAACATTCAGTACTTC,CPSSLESPSGRAGPGNIQYF
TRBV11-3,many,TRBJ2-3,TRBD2,TGTGCCAGCAACCAACGGACTAGCGGGAGGGCAGATACGCAGTATTTT,CASNQRTSGRADTQYF
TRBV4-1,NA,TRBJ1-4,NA,TGCGCCAGCAGCATACCAGGGGAAAAACTGTTTTTT,CASSIPGEKLFF
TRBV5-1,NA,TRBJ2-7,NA,TGCGCCAGCAGCCCCGGAGGGACTTCTAGATTCTACGAGCAGTACTTC,CASSPGGTSRFYEQYF
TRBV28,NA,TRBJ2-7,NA,TGTGCCGGCAGTTTACGGGTCGGACATATCTACTTC,CAGSLRVGHIYF
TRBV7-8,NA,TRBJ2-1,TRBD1,TGTGCCAGCATCAAAGGGGACAGGAGCTACACCGGAAGCAATGAGCAGTTCTTC,CASIKGDRSYTGSNEQFF
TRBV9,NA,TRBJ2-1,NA,TGTGCCAGCAGCGTAATCTCCCCTGGGAGCGGTCGACGCAACAATGAGCAGTTCTTC,CASSVISPGSGRRNNEQFF
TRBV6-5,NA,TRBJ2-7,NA,TGTGCCAGCTATTGCTCGACGGAGACAGGCTCCTACGAGCAGTACTTC,CASYCSTETGSYEQYF
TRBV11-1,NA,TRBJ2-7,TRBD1,TGTGCCACCAGCTTGATTGCAGGGGGACGGGAGCAGTACTTC,CATSLIAGGREQYF
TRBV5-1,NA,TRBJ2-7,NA,TGCGCCAGCAGCCCTGGCACTCGAAACTACGAGCAGTACTTC,CASSPGTRNYEQYF
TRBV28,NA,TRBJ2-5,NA,TGTGCCAGCAGTTCACGACGGACGGACCAAGAGACCCAGTACTTC,CASSSRRTDQETQYF
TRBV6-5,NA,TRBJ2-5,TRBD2,TGTGCCAGGATTCAAAGGGACTTAGCGGGAGGCGAGAAGGAGACCCAGTACTTC,CARIQRDLAGGEKETQYF
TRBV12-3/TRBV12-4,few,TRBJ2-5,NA,TGTGCCAGCAGTTTCGGTGGGGCCTTACAAGAGACCCAGTACTTC,CASSFGGALQETQYF
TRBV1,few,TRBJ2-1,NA,TGCACCAGCAGCCCCTGCCCCGAAGCGGGACCTTACAATGAGCAGTTCTTC,CTSSPCPEAGPYNEQFF
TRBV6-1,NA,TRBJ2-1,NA,TGTGTCAGCAGTGAATTCGGGGGATACAATGAGCAGTTCTTC,CVSSEFGGYNEQFF
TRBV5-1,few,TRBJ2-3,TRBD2,TGCGCCAGCAGCGGAAGACTAGCGGGAGCAGGAGATACGCAGTATTTT,CASSGRLAGAGDTQYF
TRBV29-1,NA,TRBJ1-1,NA,TGCAGCGCTGGAAAACCGGGGCCCGGACGAAGGACCTTCTTT,CSAGKPGPGRRTFF
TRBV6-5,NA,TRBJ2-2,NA,TGTGCCAGCCGAGGACAAATTAACGCCGGGGAACTGTTTTTT,CASRGQINAGELFF
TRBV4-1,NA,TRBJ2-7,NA,TGCGCCAGCAGTCAAGACCGCGGCGGAGTTGGGATCTACGAGCAGTACTTC,CASSQDRGGVGIYEQYF
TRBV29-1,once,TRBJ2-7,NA,TGCAGCGTCCGCACCGTTGTAAACAGAGGGCAGTACTTC,CSVRTVVNRGQYF
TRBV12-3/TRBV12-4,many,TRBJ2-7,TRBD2,TGTGCCAGCAGTACGGGGACTAGCGGGAGTCTCGCCAGATGGTGGCAGTACTTC,CASSTGTSGSLARWWQYF
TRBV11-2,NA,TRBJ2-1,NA,TGTGCCAGAAGCCTTCTTTCGGGACCCTCCTACAATGAGCGGTTCTTC,CARSLLSGPSYNERFF
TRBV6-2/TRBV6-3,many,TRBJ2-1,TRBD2,TGTGCCAGCAATTTCCCCGGGACTAGCGCCGACTTC,CASNFPGTSADF
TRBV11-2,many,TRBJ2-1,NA,TGTGCCAGCAGCACCGACCGCCTAGCGAGTGAGCAGTTCTTC,CASSTDRLASEQFF
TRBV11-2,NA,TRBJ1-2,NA,TGTGCCGGCAGCTTAAGAGGAGGGGCAGTAGCGAACTATGGCTATACCTTC,CAGSLRGGAVANYGYTF
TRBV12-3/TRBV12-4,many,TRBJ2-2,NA,TGTGCCAGCAGTTTCATGGCAGGGGGGGTCACCGGGGAGCTGTTTTTT,CASSFMAGGVTGELFF
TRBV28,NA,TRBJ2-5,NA,TGTGCCAGCAGTTTCCGGGTGTTGAGAGAGACCCAGTACTTC,CASSFRVLRETQYF
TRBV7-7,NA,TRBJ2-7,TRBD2,TGTGCTAGCAGCCCGGCGGGAGGCGACGAGCAGTACTTC,CASSPAGGDEQYF
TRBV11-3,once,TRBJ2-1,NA,TGTGCCAGCAGCTTAGATCCAAGATCCTATGCCTACAGTGAGCAGTTCTTC,CASSLDPRSYAYSEQFF
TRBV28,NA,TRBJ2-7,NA,TGTGCCAGCAGTTTGAGGCCCCATGAGCAGTACTTC,CASSLRPHEQYF
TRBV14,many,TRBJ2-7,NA,TGTGCCAGCAGCCAAGGGCCCCACTACGAGCAGTACTTC,CASSQGPHYEQYF
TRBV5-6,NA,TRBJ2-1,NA,TGTGCCAGCAGCGCAGGTAATGAGCAGTTCTTC,CASSAGNEQFF
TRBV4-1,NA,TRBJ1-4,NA,TGCGCCAGCGGCCAAGGGCAGGGGTCCTTAAGTGAAAAACTGTTTTTT,CASGQGQGSLSEKLFF
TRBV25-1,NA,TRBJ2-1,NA,TGTGCCAGCAGTGGGGGGCAGCGTCTTTTGAGGAATGAGCAGTTCTTC,CASSGGQRLLRNEQFF
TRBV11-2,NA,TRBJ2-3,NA,TGTGCCAGCTCCTCGGTAACGGGAGTGCCTAGCACAGATACGCGGTATTTT,CASSSVTGVPSTDTRYF
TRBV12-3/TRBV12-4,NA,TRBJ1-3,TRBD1,TGTGCCAGCACTCTGGTGTCCAACGAAGGGGGCAAAACGCCGTACTCTGGAAACACCATATATTTT,CASTLVSNEGGKTPYSGNTIYF
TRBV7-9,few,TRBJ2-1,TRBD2,TGTGCCAGCAGGTTATCGGGGGGGGCCTACAATGAGCAGTTCTTC,CASRLSGGAYNEQFF
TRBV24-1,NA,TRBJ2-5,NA,TGTGCCACCAGTGATCCGGGTTTCAAAGGGGAGACCCAGTACTTC,CATSDPGFKGETQYF
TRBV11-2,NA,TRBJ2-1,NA,TGTGCCGGCAGCTCACCCGGGGGGCGTGGGAGTAACATTCAGTGCTTC,CAGSSPGGRGSNIQCF
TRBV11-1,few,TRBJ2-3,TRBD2,TGTGCCAGCAGCTTAGCTCGGACTAGCGGGTCCACTGATACGCAGTATTTT,CASSLARTSGSTDTQYF
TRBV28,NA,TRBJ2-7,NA,TGTGCCTGCAGTTTACCCCCCTTAGGTTCCTACGAGCAGTACTTC,CACSLPPLGSYEQYF
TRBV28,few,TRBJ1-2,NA,TGTGCCAGCAGTTTCAGCGGGGTCCCCGGCTACACCTTC,CASSFSGVPGYTF
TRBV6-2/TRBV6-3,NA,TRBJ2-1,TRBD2,TGTGCCAGCAGTTACTCGATGATTCCGGGACTAGAGGGAGTTAACTCCTACAATGAGCACTTCTTC,CASSYSMIPGLEGVNSYNEHFF
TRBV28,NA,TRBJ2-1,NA,TGTGCCAGCAGTACTACTCGGGCTAAGGGGTACAATGAGCAGTTCTTC,CASSTTRAKGYNEQFF
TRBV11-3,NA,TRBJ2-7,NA,TGTACCAGCAGCTTAGGAACAGGCTCCTACGTGCAGTACTTC,CTSSLGTGSYVQYF
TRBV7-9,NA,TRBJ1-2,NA,TGTGCCAGCAGCCTAGGGCCGGGGGCCAATGGCTACACCTTC,CASSLGPGANGYTF
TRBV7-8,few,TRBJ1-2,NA,TGTGCCAGCAGCGCCCGGGACGGCCTGAAGAATGGCTACACCTTC,CASSARDGLKNGYTF
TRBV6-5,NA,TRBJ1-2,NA,TGTGCCAGCAGTTACTCTTTGAACTATGGATACACCTTC,CASSYSLNYGYTF
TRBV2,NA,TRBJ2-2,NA,TGTGCCAGCACTTTGGGGCGGACCGGGGAGCTGTTTTTT,CASTLGRTGELFF
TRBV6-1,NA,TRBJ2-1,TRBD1,TGTGCCGGCAACCTGGACAGGGCAGGTGCGAATGGGCAGTTCTTC,CAGNLDRAGANGQFF
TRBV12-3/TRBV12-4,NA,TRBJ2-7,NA,TGTGTCAGCAGATTAGCGCGGAGTACTTACGAGCAGTACTTC,CVSRLARSTYEQYF
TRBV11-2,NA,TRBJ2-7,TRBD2,TGTGCCAGCAACTTATCTCTAGCGGGAGGGCTGGGGCTTACTTACGAGCAGTACTTC,CASNLSLAGGLGLTYEQYF
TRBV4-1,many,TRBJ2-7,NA,TGCGCCAGCAGCCAAGTCGGACTCAACTACGAGCAGTACTTC,CASSQVGLNYEQYF
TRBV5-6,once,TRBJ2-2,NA,TGTGTCAGCAGCCTTGTAGCAGGGGCCACCGGGGAGCTGTTTTTT,CVSSLVAGATGELFF
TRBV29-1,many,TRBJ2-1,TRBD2,TGCAGCGTTCCCAGACTAGCGGTATCCAGTCAGGGTGAGCAGTTCTTC,CSVPRLAVSSQGEQFF
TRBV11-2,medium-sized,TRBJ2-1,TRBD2,TGTGCCAGCAGCCTTAGCGGGACCTACAATGAGCAGTTCTTC,CASSLSGTYNEQFF
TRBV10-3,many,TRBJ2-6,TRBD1,TGTGCCATCAGCCCCGGGACAGGGGGGTCTGGGGCCAACGTCCTGACTTTC,CAISPGTGGSGANVLTF
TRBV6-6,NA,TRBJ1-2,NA,TGTACCAGCAGCCACGGACTCCGAAACGGCTATGGCTACACCTTC,CTSSHGLRNGYGYTF